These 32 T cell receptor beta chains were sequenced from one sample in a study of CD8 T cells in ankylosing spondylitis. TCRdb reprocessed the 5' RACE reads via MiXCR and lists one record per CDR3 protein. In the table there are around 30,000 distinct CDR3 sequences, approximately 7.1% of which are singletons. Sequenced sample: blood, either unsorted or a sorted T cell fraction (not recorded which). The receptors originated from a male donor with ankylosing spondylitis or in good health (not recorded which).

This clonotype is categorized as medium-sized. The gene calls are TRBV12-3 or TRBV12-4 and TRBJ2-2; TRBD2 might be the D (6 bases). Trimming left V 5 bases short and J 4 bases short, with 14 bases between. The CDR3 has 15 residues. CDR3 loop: CASSTGGPGTGELFF. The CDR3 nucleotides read TGTGCCAGCAGTACTGGAGGGCCTGGCACCGGGGAGCTGTTTTTT.

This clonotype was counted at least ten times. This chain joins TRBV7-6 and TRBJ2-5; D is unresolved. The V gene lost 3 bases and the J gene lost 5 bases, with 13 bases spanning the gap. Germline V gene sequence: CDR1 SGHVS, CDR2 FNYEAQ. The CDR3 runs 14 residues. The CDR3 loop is CASSLMSGVETQYF. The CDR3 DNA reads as TGTGCCAGCAGCTTGATGAGTGGGGTCGAGACCCAGTACTTC.

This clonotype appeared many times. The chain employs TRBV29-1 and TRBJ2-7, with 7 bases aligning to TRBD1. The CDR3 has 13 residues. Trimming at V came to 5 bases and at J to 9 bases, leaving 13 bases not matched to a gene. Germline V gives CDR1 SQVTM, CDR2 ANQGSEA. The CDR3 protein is CSVWETGSPGQYF. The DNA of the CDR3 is TGCAGCGTTTGGGAGACAGGGAGCCCCGGGCAGTACTTC.

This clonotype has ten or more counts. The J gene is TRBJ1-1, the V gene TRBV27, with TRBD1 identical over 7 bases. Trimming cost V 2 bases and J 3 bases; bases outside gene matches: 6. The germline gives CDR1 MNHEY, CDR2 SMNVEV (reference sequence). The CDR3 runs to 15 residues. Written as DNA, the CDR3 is TGTGCCAGCAGTTTACTCGGACAGGCGGACACTGAAGCTTTCTTT. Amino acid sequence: CASSLLGQADTEAFF.

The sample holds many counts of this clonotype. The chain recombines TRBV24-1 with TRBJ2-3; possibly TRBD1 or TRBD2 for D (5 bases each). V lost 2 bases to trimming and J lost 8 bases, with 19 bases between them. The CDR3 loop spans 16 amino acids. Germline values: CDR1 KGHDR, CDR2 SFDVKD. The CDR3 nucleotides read TGTGCCACCAGTGATTCGGCAGGGAGTCGAAGCGGTACGCAGTATTTT. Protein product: CATSDSAGSRSGTQYF.

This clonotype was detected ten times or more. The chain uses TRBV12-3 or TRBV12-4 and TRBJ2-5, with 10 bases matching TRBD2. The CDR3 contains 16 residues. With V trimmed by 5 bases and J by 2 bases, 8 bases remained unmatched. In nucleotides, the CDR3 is TGTGCCAGCAGTCCCAAGCGGGAGGGATTACAAGAGACCCAGTACTTC. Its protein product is CASSPKREGLQETQYF.

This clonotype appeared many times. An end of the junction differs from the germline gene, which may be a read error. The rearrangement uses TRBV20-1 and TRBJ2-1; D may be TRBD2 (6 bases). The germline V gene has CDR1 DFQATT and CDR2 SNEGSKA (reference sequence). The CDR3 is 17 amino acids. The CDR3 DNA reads TGCTGTGCTAGAGGGCGGGATGCTCGTAGCTCCTACAATGAGCAGTTCTTC. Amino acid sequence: CCARGRDARSSYNEQFF.

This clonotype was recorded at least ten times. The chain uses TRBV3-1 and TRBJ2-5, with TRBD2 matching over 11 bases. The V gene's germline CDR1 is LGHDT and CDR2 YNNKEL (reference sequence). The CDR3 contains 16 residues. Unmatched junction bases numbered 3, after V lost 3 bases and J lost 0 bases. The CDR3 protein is CASSQPTSGNQETQYF. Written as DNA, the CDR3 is TGTGCCAGCAGCCAGCCGACTAGCGGGAACCAAGAGACCCAGTACTTC.

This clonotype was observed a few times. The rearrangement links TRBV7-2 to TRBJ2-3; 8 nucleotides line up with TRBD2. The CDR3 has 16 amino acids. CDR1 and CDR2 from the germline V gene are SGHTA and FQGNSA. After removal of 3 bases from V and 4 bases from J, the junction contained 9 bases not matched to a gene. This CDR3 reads CASSFPTSGSADTQYF. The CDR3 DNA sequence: TGTGCCAGCAGCTTTCCCACCAGCGGGAGCGCAGATACGCAGTATTTT.

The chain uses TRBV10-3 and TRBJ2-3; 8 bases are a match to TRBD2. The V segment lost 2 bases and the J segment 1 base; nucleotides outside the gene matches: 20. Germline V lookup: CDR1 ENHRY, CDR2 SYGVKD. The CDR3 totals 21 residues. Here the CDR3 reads CAISEGGFSGTVRRGTDTQYF. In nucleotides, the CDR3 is TGTGCCATCAGTGAGGGGGGTTTTAGCGGGACCGTCAGACGGGGCACAGATACGCAGTATTTT.

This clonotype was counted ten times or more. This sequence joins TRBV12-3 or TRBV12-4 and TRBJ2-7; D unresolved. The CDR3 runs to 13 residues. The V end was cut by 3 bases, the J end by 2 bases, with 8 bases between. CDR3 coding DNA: TGTGCCAGCAGTTTGGTCGCAACCTACGAGCAGTACTTC. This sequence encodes CASSLVATYEQYF.

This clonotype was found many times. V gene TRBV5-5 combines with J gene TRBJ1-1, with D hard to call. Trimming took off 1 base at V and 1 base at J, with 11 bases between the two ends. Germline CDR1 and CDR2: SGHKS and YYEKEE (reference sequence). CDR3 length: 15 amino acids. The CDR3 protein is CASSLYTVGNTEAFF. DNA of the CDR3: TGTGCCAGCAGCTTGTATACAGTGGGGAACACTGAAGCTTTCTTT.

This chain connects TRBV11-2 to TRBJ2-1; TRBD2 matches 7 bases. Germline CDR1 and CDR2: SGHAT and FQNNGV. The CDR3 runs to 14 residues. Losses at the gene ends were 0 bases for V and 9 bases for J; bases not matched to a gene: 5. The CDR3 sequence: CASSLERTRFEQFF. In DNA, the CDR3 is TGTGCCAGCAGCTTAGAAAGGACTAGATTTGAGCAGTTCTTC.

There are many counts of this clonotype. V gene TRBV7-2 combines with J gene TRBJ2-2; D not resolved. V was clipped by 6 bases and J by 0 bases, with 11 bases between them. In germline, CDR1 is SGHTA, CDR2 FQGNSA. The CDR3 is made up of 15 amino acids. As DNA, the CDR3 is TGTGCCAGCAGATTGGGCCTTTCGAACACCGGGGAGCTGTTTTTT. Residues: CASRLGLSNTGELFF.

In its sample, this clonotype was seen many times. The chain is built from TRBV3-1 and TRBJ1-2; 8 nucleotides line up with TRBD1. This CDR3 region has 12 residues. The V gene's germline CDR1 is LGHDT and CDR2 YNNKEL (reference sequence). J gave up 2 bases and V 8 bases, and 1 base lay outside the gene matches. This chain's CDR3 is CASGTGNYGYTF. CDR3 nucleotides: TGTGCCAGCGGGACAGGAAACTATGGCTACACCTTC.

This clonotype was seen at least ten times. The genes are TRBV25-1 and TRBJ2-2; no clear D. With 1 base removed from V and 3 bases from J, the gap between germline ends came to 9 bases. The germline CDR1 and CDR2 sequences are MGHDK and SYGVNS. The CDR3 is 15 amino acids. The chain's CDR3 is CASSEFGIYTGELFF. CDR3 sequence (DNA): TGTGCCAGCAGTGAATTTGGGATATACACCGGGGAGCTGTTTTTT.

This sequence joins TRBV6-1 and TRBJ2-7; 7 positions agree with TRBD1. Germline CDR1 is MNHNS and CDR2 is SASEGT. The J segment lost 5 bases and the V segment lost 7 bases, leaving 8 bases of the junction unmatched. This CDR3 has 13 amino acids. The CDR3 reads CASTGQDGHEQYF. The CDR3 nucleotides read TGTGCCAGCACCGGACAGGATGGCCACGAGCAGTACTTC.

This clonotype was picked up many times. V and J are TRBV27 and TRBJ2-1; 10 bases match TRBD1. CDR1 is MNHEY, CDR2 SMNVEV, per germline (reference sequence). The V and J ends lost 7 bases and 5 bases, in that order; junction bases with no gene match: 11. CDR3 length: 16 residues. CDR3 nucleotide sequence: TGTGCCAGCAATCGAGGGGGGGGACAGGGGCACAATGAGCAGTTCTTC. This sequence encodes CASNRGGGQGHNEQFF.

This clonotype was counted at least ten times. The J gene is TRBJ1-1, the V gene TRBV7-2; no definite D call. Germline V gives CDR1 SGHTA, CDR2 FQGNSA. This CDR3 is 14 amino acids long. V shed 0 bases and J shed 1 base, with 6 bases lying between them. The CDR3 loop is CASSLAQGNTEAFF. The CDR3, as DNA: TGTGCCAGCAGCTTAGCGCAAGGGAACACTGAAGCTTTCTTT.

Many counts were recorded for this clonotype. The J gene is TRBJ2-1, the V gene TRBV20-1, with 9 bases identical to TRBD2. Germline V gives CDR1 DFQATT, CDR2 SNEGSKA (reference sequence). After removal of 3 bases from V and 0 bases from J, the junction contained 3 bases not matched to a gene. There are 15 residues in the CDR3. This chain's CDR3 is CSASDSGSSYNEQFF. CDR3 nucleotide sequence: TGCAGTGCTAGTGATAGCGGGAGCTCCTACAATGAGCAGTTCTTC.

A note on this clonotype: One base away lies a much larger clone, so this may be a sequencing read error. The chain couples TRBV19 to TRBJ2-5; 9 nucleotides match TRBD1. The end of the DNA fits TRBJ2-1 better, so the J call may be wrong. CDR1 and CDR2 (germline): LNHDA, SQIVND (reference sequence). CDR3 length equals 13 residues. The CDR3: CASSGQGKETQFF. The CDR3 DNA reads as TGTGCCAGTAGTGGACAGGGGAAAGAGACCCAGTTCTTC.

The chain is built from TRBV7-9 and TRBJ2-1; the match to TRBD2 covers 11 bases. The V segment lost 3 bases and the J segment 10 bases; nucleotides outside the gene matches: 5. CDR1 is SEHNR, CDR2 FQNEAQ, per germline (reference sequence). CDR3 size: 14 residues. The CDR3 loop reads CASSFGTSGHEQFF. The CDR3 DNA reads TGTGCCAGCAGCTTCGGGACTAGCGGACACGAGCAGTTCTTC.

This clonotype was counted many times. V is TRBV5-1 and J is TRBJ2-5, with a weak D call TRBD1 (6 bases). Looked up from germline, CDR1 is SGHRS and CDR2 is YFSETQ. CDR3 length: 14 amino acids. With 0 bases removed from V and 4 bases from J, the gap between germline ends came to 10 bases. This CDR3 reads CASSLVSGAETQYF. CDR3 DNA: TGCGCCAGCAGCTTGGTGTCAGGGGCAGAGACCCAGTACTTC.

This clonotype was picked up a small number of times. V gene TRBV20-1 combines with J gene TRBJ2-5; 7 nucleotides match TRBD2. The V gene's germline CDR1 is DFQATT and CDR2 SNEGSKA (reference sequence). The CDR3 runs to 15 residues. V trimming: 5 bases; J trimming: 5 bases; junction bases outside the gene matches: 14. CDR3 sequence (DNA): TGCAGTGCTTACCCGAGGGGAGGGCTTTCGGAGACCCAGTACTTC. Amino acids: CSAYPRGGLSETQYF.

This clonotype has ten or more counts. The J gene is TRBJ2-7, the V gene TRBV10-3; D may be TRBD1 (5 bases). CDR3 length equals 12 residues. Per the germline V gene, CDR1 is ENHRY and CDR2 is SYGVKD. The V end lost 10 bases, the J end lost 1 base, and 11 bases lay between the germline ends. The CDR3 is CANSDTSYEQYF. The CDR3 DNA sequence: TGTGCCAACTCGGACACATCCTACGAGCAGTACTTC.

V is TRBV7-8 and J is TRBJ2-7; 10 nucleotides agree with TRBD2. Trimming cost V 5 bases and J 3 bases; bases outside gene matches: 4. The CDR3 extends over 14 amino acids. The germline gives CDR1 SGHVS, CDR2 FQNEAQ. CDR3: CASSPLAGVYEQYF. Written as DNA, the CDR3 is TGTGCCAGCAGCCCTCTAGCGGGAGTCTACGAGCAGTACTTC. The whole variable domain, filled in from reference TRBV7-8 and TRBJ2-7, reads GAGVSQSPRYKVAKRGQDVALRCDPISGHVSLFWYQQALGQGPEFLTYFQNEAQLDKSGLPSDRFFAERPEGSVSTLKIQRTQQEDSAVYLCASSPLAGVYEQYFGPGTRLTVT.

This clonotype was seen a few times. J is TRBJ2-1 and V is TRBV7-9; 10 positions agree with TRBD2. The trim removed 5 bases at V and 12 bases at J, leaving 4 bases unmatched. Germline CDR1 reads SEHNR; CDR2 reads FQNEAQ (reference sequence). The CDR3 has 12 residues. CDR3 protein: CASSRTSGGQFF. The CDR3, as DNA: TGTGCCAGCAGCCGGACTAGCGGAGGGCAGTTCTTC.

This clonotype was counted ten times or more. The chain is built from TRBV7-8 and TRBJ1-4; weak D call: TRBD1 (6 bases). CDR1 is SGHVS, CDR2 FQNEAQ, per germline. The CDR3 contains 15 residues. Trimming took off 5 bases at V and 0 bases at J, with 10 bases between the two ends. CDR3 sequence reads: CASSRGGATNEKLFF. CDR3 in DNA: TGTGCCAGCAGCCGCGGGGGCGCAACTAATGAAAAACTGTTTTTT.

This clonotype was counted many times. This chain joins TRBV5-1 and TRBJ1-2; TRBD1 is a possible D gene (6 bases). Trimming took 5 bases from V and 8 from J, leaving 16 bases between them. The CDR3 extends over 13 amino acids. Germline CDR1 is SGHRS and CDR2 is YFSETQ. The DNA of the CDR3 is TGCGCCAGCAGTCCAAATCCAGGGGCCGGCTACACCTTC. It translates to CASSPNPGAGYTF.

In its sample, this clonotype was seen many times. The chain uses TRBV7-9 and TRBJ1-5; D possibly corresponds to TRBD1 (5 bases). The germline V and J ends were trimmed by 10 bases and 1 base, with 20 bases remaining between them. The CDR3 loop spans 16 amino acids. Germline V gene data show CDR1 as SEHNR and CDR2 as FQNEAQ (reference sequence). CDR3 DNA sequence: TGTGCCACCCGTCCCCTCGGGGGGGGAAGCAATCAGCCCCAGCATTTT. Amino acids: CATRPLGGGSNQPQHF.

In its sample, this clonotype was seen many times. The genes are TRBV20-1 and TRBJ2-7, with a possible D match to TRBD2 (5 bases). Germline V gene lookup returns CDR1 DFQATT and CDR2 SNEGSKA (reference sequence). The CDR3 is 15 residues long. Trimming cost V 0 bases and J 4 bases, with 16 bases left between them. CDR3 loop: CSARDLGVGWYEQYF. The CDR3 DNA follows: TGCAGTGCTAGAGATTTGGGAGTCGGGTGGTACGAGCAGTACTTC.

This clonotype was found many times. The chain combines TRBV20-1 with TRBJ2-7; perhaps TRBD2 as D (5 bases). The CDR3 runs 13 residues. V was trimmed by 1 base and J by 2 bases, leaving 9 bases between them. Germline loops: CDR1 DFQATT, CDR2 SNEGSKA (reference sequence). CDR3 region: CSARGVSAYEQYF. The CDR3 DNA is TGCAGTGCTAGAGGGGTTAGCGCCTACGAGCAGTACTTC.